A selection of T cell receptor beta chains follows, all from one sample in a study of early T cells in non-severe SARS-CoV-2 infection. TCRdb passed the 5' RACE reads through MiXCR, listing each CDR3 protein once. This sample has under 80,000 distinct CDR3 sequences, with 10% to 15% found just once. The material sequenced was whole blood. The receptors here all came from an adult who was a healthcare worker with PCR-confirmed SARS-CoV-2 infection or an uninfected control (not recorded which). Each CDR3 is given without its conserved first and last residue. Each record gives: CDR3 protein, V gene, J gene, D gene. D genes are given only for firm matches.

CDR3 protein: ASSDPTLSRQPQH; V gene: TRBV6-1; J gene: TRBJ1-5; D gene: -
CDR3 protein: ASSTGGRNEQY; V gene: TRBV6-6; J gene: TRBJ2-7; D gene: -
CDR3 protein: SAREGATNTEAF; V gene: TRBV20-1; J gene: TRBJ1-1; D gene: -
CDR3 protein: ASALARTSGRDTQY; V gene: TRBV9; J gene: TRBJ2-3; D gene: TRBD2
CDR3 protein: ASSQDNQLYGYT; V gene: TRBV3-1; J gene: TRBJ1-2; D gene: -
CDR3 protein: AWSPPGQKETQY; V gene: TRBV30; J gene: TRBJ2-5; D gene: -
CDR3 protein: ASSAGTLKETQY; V gene: TRBV6-5; J gene: TRBJ2-5; D gene: -
CDR3 protein: ASSSTRGGNTEAF; V gene: TRBV5-4; J gene: TRBJ1-1; D gene: -
CDR3 protein: ASSQGVGRTRYNEQF; V gene: TRBV3-1; J gene: TRBJ2-1; D gene: -
CDR3 protein: ASSLTGHPTGELF; V gene: TRBV12-3/TRBV12-4; J gene: TRBJ2-2; D gene: -
CDR3 protein: ASGGDDRTEAF; V gene: TRBV2; J gene: TRBJ1-1; D gene: -
CDR3 protein: ASSYGSGGDTQY; V gene: TRBV3-1; J gene: TRBJ2-3; D gene: -
CDR3 protein: ASSLGTGTETQY; V gene: TRBV5-1; J gene: TRBJ2-5; D gene: TRBD1
CDR3 protein: ASSFRGQVYEQY; V gene: TRBV27; J gene: TRBJ2-7; D gene: TRBD1
CDR3 protein: ASRMGLSNTEAF; V gene: TRBV5-1; J gene: TRBJ1-1; D gene: -
CDR3 protein: ASSQPLSGTQY; V gene: TRBV4-1; J gene: TRBJ2-3; D gene: -
CDR3 protein: ATSTSGGLNEQF; V gene: TRBV12-3/TRBV12-4; J gene: TRBJ2-1; D gene: TRBD2
CDR3 protein: ASTPTGRYNEQF; V gene: TRBV5-1; J gene: TRBJ2-1; D gene: TRBD1
CDR3 protein: ASSLRAVYNSPLH; V gene: TRBV27; J gene: TRBJ1-6; D gene: -
CDR3 protein: SATTGRGTEAF; V gene: TRBV29-1; J gene: TRBJ1-1; D gene: TRBD1